This is a list of T cell receptor beta chains from one sample in a study of spatial heterogeneity in lung cancer. TCRdb analysed the 5' RACE reads with MiXCR anew, one entry per CDR3 protein. Of approximately 20,000 distinct CDR3 sequences in the sample, 7% are singletons; the top ten hold around a fifth. Here the sequenced sample was lung tumor tissue, taken at surgery. Receptor source: a female donor with early-stage non-small cell lung cancer. Each CDR3 is given with its conserved first and last residue. A D gene is named only where the DNA matches it firmly. Some rows have no size entry. The others give once, few or many, or a class for an expanded clone.

d_call clone_size j_call v_call cdr3_nt cdr3_aa
- few TRBJ2-1 TRBV5-1 TGCGCCAGCAGCTTGGTGGCGGACACCCGGGGTGAGCAGTTCTTC CASSLVADTRGEQFF
TRBD2 many TRBJ2-1 TRBV7-2 TGTGCCAGCAGCTTAGAGCGGGGGAGCCATTACAATGAGCAGTTCTTC CASSLERGSHYNEQFF
TRBD2 many TRBJ2-7 TRBV5-4 TGTGCCAGCAGCCGGGGGGGAGAGGGCGAGCAGTACTTC CASSRGGEGEQYF
- - TRBJ2-3 TRBV6-5 TGTGCCAGCAGTTTACGGAGCACAGATACGCAGTATTTT CASSLRSTDTQYF
TRBD2 many TRBJ2-1 TRBV12-3/TRBV12-4 TGTGCCAGCCGATTACGGGGGGAATACAATGAGCAGTTCTTC CASRLRGEYNEQFF
TRBD1 few TRBJ2-7 TRBV30 TGTGCCGGGGACAGGGGGGGCTCCTACGAGCAGTACTTC CAGDRGGSYEQYF
- few TRBJ1-2 TRBV11-2 TGTGCCAGCAGCCGCGGGGACACCCTCTATGGCTACACCTTC CASSRGDTLYGYTF
- many TRBJ2-7 TRBV11-2 TGTGCCAGCAGCTTAGACACCGCGAACGAGCAGTACTTC CASSLDTANEQYF
- few TRBJ1-6 TRBV20-1 TGCAGTGCTAGAACGGGGGCGGTTAATTCACCCCTCCACTTT CSARTGAVNSPLHF
TRBD2 - TRBJ2-5 TRBV7-2 TGTGCCAGCAGCTTGAACCGACTAGCAGCCGGAGAGACCCAGTACTTC CASSLNRLAAGETQYF
- - TRBJ1-2 TRBV20-1 TGCAGCCCCGGGCAGGCGACTAACTATGGCTACACCTTC CSPGQATNYGYTF
- many TRBJ1-6 TRBV9 TGTGCCAGCAGCCCGCCTACAGGTACCCTTGGGGGTTCACCCCTCCACTTT CASSPPTGTLGGSPLHF
- medium-sized TRBJ2-5 TRBV11-2 TGTGCCAGCAGCTTCTGGGCAGGGAGACAAGAGACCCAGTACTTC CASSFWAGRQETQYF
- few TRBJ1-4 TRBV12-3/TRBV12-4 TGTGCCAGCAGGTCGACAGGACTAGGGGAAAAACTGTTTTTT CASRSTGLGEKLFF
- many TRBJ2-3 TRBV2 TGTGCCAGCCGAGGGGCGGCAGGGGGCACAGATACGCAGTATTTT CASRGAAGGTDTQYF
TRBD1 many TRBJ1-1 TRBV6-1 TGTGCCATTGGCGAGGGGGCGCGGGCTTTCTTT CAIGEGARAFF
- - TRBJ2-6 TRBV28 TGTGCCAGCAGTAGTTGGGGGCGCTCTGGGGCCAACGTCCTGACTTTC CASSSWGRSGANVLTF
TRBD1 many TRBJ1-2 TRBV28 TGTGCCAGCAGTTCACTAAGGGGGACAGGGAGGACCTATGGCTACACCTTC CASSSLRGTGRTYGYTF
- many TRBJ1-2 TRBV6-4 TGTGCCAGCAGTGACTCGAGAGGGCCCAAAGGCTACACCTTC CASSDSRGPKGYTF
TRBD1 - TRBJ1-2 TRBV27 TGTGCCAGCAGTCCATGGACAGGGGGCACTTTCCATGGCTACACCTTC CASSPWTGGTFHGYTF
TRBD1 few TRBJ2-7 TRBV3-1 TGTGCCAGCAATCTACAGGGGGCCTACGAGCAGTACTTC CASNLQGAYEQYF
- many TRBJ1-2 TRBV20-1 TGCAGTGCTCCTTTGGCGGGCTATGGCTACACCTTC CSAPLAGYGYTF
- - TRBJ2-2 TRBV6-5 TGTGCCAGCAGTTTCTTCCGGGGCGGAGGCCGGGAGCTGTTTTTT CASSFFRGGGRELFF
- few TRBJ2-5 TRBV11-2 TGTGCCAGCAGCCCCCGAGAGCAAGAGACCCAGTACTTC CASSPREQETQYF
- - TRBJ2-5 TRBV20-1 TGCAGTGCTCGACCACCTAGCAGGGGGGCCGGGCAGGGGACCCAGTACTTC CSARPPSRGAGQGTQYF
- many TRBJ2-6 TRBV5-1 TGCGCCAGCGGGACTCAACTCTCCGGGGCCAACGTCCTGACTTTC CASGTQLSGANVLTF
TRBD1 - TRBJ2-7 TRBV7-6 TGTGCCAGCAGCGTGGACAGGGGTTTCTCCTACGAGCAGTACTTC CASSVDRGFSYEQYF
TRBD2 - TRBJ2-3 TRBV7-2 TGTGCCAGCAGCTTATCTAGATCGGGAGGTTCAGATACGCAGTATTTT CASSLSRSGGSDTQYF
- many TRBJ1-6 TRBV20-1 TGCAGTGCGGGCGGGAATAATTCACCCCTCCACTTT CSAGGNNSPLHF
- few TRBJ1-4 TRBV24-1 TGTGCCACCAGTGACCCTTCCCTGGGAACCGGTGAAAAACTGTTTTTT CATSDPSLGTGEKLFF
- many TRBJ2-3 TRBV29-1 TGCAGCGTGGACCCGGGCGGGGCTCCAGATACGCAGTATTTT CSVDPGGAPDTQYF
- many TRBJ2-3 TRBV7-9 TGTGCCAGCAGCTCATCATTTGAAACGCAGTATTTT CASSSSFETQYF
- large TRBJ1-1 TRBV7-9 TGTGCCAGCCCACAGGGAGATGGGACTGAAGCTTTCTTT CASPQGDGTEAFF
- few TRBJ1-1 TRBV4-1 TGCGCCAGCAGCCAAGAAGCCCGTCTGAACACTGAAGCTTTCTTT CASSQEARLNTEAFF
TRBD2 many TRBJ2-2 TRBV4-3 TGCGCCAGCAGCCAAGATCCCCATCGCGGGGGGGCCTACGCCGGGGAGCTGTTTTTT CASSQDPHRGGAYAGELFF
TRBD1 many TRBJ2-1 TRBV20-1 TGCAGTGCTACTCTTCCGGGACAGGACTACAATGAGCAGTTCTTC CSATLPGQDYNEQFF
- many TRBJ2-5 TRBV12-3/TRBV12-4 TGTGCCAGCAGTCCGCCAGGTTTGCAAGAGACCCAGTACTTC CASSPPGLQETQYF
- - TRBJ1-1 TRBV6-2/TRBV6-3 TGTGCCAGCAGTTCCGGAGCGAACACTGAAGCTTTCTTT CASSSGANTEAFF
TRBD2 many TRBJ2-5 TRBV2 TGTGCCAGCAGTCCGACTAGCGGGGGGGCAGAGACCCAGTACTTC CASSPTSGGAETQYF
TRBD1 many TRBJ1-2 TRBV6-2/TRBV6-3 TGTGCCAGCAGGTCCCCAGGACAGGGGTATGGCTACACCTTC CASRSPGQGYGYTF